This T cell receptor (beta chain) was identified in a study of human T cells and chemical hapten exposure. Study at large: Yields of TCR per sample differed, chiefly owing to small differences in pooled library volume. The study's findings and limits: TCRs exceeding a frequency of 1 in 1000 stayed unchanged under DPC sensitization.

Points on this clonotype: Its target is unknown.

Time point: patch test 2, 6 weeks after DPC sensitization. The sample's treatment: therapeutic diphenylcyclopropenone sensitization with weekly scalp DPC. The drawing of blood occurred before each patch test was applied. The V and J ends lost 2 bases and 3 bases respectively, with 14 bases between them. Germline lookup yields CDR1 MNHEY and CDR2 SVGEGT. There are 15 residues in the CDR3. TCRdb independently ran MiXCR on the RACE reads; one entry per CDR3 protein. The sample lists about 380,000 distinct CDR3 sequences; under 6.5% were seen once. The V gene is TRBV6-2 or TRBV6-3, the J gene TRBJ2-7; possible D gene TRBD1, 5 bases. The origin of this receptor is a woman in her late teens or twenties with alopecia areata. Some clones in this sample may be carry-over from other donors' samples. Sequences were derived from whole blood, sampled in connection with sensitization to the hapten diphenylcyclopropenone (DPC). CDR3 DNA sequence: TGTGCCAGCAGTTACGTGGGGCAGGGCTACTACGAGCAGTACTTC. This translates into CASSYVGQGYYEQYF.